These T cell receptor beta chains were read from a single sample in a study of CXCR3-negative and CXCR3-positive naive CD8 T cells. Each CDR3 protein gets one entry in TCRdb, which reprocessed the 5' RACE reads and gives no DNA. The ten most abundant clones cover approximately 0.8% of a sample with 50,000 to 65,000 distinct CDR3 sequences. The sequenced sample consisted of naive CXCR3+ CD8+ T cells from blood. The receptors derive from a human donor in good health. Some clones in this sample may be carry-over from other donors' samples. The CDR3 runs from the conserved cysteine through the conserved F or W. Fields, in order: V gene, J gene, CDR3 protein.

TRBV4-1,TRBJ1-1,CASSLSNTEAFF
TRBV6-5,TRBJ1-1,CASSRSDTEAFF
TRBV25-1,TRBJ2-3,CASSVGTGERYF
TRBV20-1,TRBJ1-4,CSAPGGWDETNEKLFF
TRBV12-3/TRBV12-4,TRBJ1-5,CASNLGPYSNQPQHF
TRBV28,TRBJ2-7,CASSRWAQTAEYEQYF
TRBV15,TRBJ1-2,CATSGEQGSGAGYTF
TRBV11-2,TRBJ2-7,CASNLMDEQYF
TRBV19,TRBJ2-2,CATQGSSRATGELFF
TRBV18,TRBJ1-1,CASSHEGTEAFF
TRBV11-3,TRBJ2-7,CASSLGGRGGSYEQYF
TRBV6-5,TRBJ2-3,CASSVLAGAYTDTQYF
TRBV28,TRBJ2-3,CASSTLDRRSTDTQYF
TRBV11-2,TRBJ2-2,CASSLSNTGELFF
TRBV5-1,TRBJ1-5,CASSPGTGRHQPQHF
TRBV3-1,TRBJ2-1,CASSHDYFGGPANEQFF
TRBV18,TRBJ2-3,CASSPLRGGTDTQYF
TRBV20-1,TRBJ1-2,CSARDLIRGDGYGYTF
TRBV12-3/TRBV12-4,TRBJ2-3,CASSPQGRYSTDTQYF
TRBV27,TRBJ2-7,CASSLLRTSGSPSSWGEQYF
TRBV6-2/TRBV6-3,TRBJ2-2,CASSYLQRTGRTGELFF
TRBV7-3,TRBJ2-6,CASSLTVSGSGANVLTF
TRBV7-9,TRBJ2-5,CASSSRTKYQETQYF